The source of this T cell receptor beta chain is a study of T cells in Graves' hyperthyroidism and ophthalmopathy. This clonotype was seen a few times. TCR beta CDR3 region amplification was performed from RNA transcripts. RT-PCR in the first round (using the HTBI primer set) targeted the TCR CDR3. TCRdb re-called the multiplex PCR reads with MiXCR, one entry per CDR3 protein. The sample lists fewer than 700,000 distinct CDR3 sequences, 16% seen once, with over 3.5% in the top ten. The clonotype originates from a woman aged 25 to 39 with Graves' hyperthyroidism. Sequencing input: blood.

CDR3 nucleotide sequence: TGCGCCAGCAGCTTAGACAGGGGGCAATCACCCCTCCACTTT. Translation: CASSLDRGQSPLHF. The chain employs TRBV5-1 and TRBJ1-6; 10 nucleotides align to TRBD1. Germline V gene lookup returns CDR1 SGHRS and CDR2 YFSETQ. This CDR3 comprises 14 residues. V lost 2 bases to trimming and J lost 10 bases; unmatched junction nucleotides: 3.